The clone carrying this T cell receptor beta chain was counted many times. The data originate from a study of neurological immune-mediated disorders. Per germline, CDR1 DFQATT and CDR2 SNEGSKA (reference sequence). The length of the CDR3 is 14 residues. Trimming pared 0 bases from V and 2 bases from J, leaving 8 bases between. From the 5' RACE reads, TCRdb called clonotypes with MiXCR, one entry per CDR3 protein. Of roughly 75,000 distinct CDR3 sequences listed, 2% to 3% were seen once; the top ten hold 1.1%. Sequencing was done on a sample of PBMCs. The chain recombines TRBV20-1 with TRBJ2-1, with a possible D match to TRBD1 (5 bases). The TCR sequence derives from a woman under 40 with multiple sclerosis. CDR3 sequence (DNA): TGCAGTGCTAGAGACCCAGGGCCCTACAATGAGCAGTTCTTC. This gives the protein CSARDPGPYNEQFF.